The 3 T cell receptor beta chains reported below all come from one sample, sequenced in a study of shared clonotypes between healthy human individuals. The table came from immunoSEQ multiplex PCR; TCRdb's copy has only in-frame clones and leaves some out. The profile shows about 2 million clones, about 95% of them singletons. In the naive CD8 group, cells lacked CD45RO and were positively selected for CCR7, so terminally differentiated effector memory CD45RA+ cells were left out. Sequenced input: naive CD8+ T cells sorted from blood. The receptors derive from a man aged 18 to 29 in good health.

J is TRBJ2-7 and V is TRBV6-5; 7 nucleotides align to TRBD1. The CDR3 has 10 residues. V gave up 11 bases and J gave up 7 bases; unmatched junction bases: 5. CDR1 and CDR2 (germline): MNHEY, SVGAGI. The CDR3 region is CAAGGWEQYF. The CDR3 DNA follows: TGTGCCGCAGGGGGATGGGAGCAGTACTTC.

Written as DNA, the CDR3 is TGTGCCAGCTCACTGGGACAGGGCGCAAACGAGCAGTACTTC. It encodes CASSLGQGANEQYF. The chain couples TRBV18 to TRBJ2-7; 9 bases are a match to TRBD1. Trimming took 4 bases from V and 5 from J; bases not matched to a gene: 6. CDR3 length: 14 amino acids. Germline V CDR1 and CDR2: KGHSH, LQKENI.

This chain links TRBV30 with TRBJ1-1, with TRBD1 identical over 7 bases. V lost 2 bases, J lost 11 bases, and 14 bases stayed unmatched. CDR3 size: 14 residues. From germline, CDR1 is GTSNPN and CDR2 SVGIG (reference sequence). The CDR3 loop reads CAWSPPMTGNSAFF. CDR3 sequence (DNA): TGTGCCTGGAGTCCCCCTATGACAGGGAACTCGGCTTTCTTT.